This TCR beta chain originates from a study of blood T cells in healthy people across ages (dated by TCRdb to about 2015). With regard to the full study: In model experiments, template switching captured about one uniquely barcoded TCR beta cDNA molecule for every two T cells. To track age-related changes in TCR beta repertoire diversity, the study relied on deep sequencing normalized with unique cDNA molecular identifiers. Four age groups were formed from the donors: young (average approximately 16 years), middle-aged (approximately 42), aged (under 70) and long-lived (roughly 81). To avoid experimental bias, donors of different ages were distributed randomly across sequencing lanes. For two donors (one aged 18 to 30 and one aged 80 or older), the study analyzed two additional independent replicas of 1 million unique cDNA reads from the same blood draw.

Via the germline V gene, CDR1 is MNHNS and CDR2 SASEGT. The V and J ends are trimmed by 6 bases and 2 bases, leaving 17 bases between them. Inclusive of the bounding cysteine and phenylalanine, the CDR3 is 16 residues long. CDR3 DNA only is kept here, 48 bases in frame from base 1. Of note for this clonotype: Its antigen remains undetermined. The sample holds no much larger clone one base away, and base qualities are not on file.

Library preparation was by 5' RACE. The instrument given in TCRdb is Illumina HiSeq 2500. A second PCR of about 7 to 12 cycles was run with a J-beta primer mix and a sample-barcoded 5' primer. A unique molecular identifier was introduced onto each TCR beta cDNA molecule by a template-switch 5' adaptor carrying 12 random nucleotides. Each sample yielded at least 3 million CDR3-containing paired-end reads. First-strand cDNA was synthesized from all RNA with the Mint cDNA synthesis kit, primed by a TRBC-specific oligonucleotide. All cDNA was treated with uracil-DNA glycosylase and then went through a first 18-cycle PCR with the universal primers M1SS and BC2_uni_R. Per the original workflow: Each sample was normalized by randomly selecting 1 million high-quality reads, each carrying a distinct molecular identifier. Instead of being binned into consensus sequences, reads that shared molecular identifiers were thrown out. CDR3 identification, clonotype clustering and error correction used MiTCR with a Q25 quality threshold and the strictest error-elimination algorithm. A nonparametric unseen species model using Euler transformation provided a lower-bound estimate of total TCR beta diversity. Using fastp trimming at Q25 and MiXCR clonotype assembly, TCRdb reanalyzed the public sequencing data and kept in-frame beta chains. Every CDR3 protein is listed once, alongside the most common genes and DNA of its rows. What appears here as the V and J calls and clone size reflects TCRdb's work, not the paper's. This sample gives around 1.5 million distinct CDR3 sequences in total; 45% to 70% of them show up just once. 6.7% of the sample comes from the top ten.

Systemically healthy Caucasian individuals from Russia, about 38 in total and aged about 6 to 100 years, were included as donors. Each donor gave 8 to 10 milliliters of peripheral blood, drawn into EDTA-treated Vacutainer tubes. PBMCs were isolated by Ficoll-Paque density-gradient centrifugation, with at least 7 million obtained per sample. Total RNA, at least 5 micrograms per sample, was extracted from PBMCs with Trizol reagent. For every donor, an aliquot of PBMCs went through flow cytometry to measure the percentages of naive CD45RAhigh/CD27high T cells. The study at large found these results: Conclusive comparison of naive and antigen-experienced compartments was prevented by the profiling of bulk unsorted PBMCs. Because donor CMV infection status was unknown, age-related changes in expanded clonotypes were potentially confounded. Observed TCR beta diversity per million T cells fell roughly linearly with age, and a significant reduction was already apparent by age approximately 40. A strong correlation was found between observed TCR beta diversity and the percentage of naive T cells measured by flow cytometry. Estimates of total diversity from one million sequenced T cells were regarded as lower bounds and underestimates. Compared with the aged group, the long-lived group had more naive CD4+ T cells, fewer expanded clones and increased TCR diversity, suggesting age selection.

What was sequenced was blood. This chain is built from TRBV6-1 and TRBJ1-5; no D gene call is confident. The sequence derives from a man between 18 and 29 years old in good health. The DNA reads as follows: TGTGCCAGCAGCCAGATGCGGGTTCTGGGCAATCAGCCCCAGCATTTT. The encoded protein is CASSQMRVLGNQPQHF.